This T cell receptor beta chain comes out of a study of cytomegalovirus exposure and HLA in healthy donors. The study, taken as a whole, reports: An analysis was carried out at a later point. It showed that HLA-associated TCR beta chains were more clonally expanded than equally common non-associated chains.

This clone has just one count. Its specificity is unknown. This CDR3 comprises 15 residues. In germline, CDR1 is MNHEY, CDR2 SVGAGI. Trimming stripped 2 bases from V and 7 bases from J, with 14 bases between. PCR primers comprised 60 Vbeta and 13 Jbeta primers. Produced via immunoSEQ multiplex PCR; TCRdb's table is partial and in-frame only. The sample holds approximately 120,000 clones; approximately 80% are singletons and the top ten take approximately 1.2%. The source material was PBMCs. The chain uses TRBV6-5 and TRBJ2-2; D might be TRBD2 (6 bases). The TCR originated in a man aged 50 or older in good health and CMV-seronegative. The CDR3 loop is CASSYTGARFGELFF. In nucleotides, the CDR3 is TGTGCCAGCAGTTACACGGGAGCTCGGTTCGGGGAGCTGTTTTTT.